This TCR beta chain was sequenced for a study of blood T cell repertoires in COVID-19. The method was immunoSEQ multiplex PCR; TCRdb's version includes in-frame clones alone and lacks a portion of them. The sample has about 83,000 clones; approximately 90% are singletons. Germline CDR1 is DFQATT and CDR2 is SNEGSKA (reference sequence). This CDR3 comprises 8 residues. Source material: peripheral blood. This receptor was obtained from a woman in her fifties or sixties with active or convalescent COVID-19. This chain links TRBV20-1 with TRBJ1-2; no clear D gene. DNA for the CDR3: TGCCGTGTGAACTCGAGGACCTTC. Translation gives CRVNSRTF.